This is a list of T cell receptor beta chains from one sample in a study of blood T cell repertoires in COVID-19. The method was immunoSEQ multiplex PCR; TCRdb's version includes in-frame clones alone and lacks a portion of them. The sample lists tens of thousands of clones; over 65% were seen once. Specimen: peripheral blood. Every receptor here comes from a human donor in a cohort sampled during active COVID-19. The CDR3 runs from the conserved cysteine through the conserved F or W. Fields, in order: J gene, D gene, clone size, V gene, CDR3 DNA, CDR3 protein. The D gene is left open where the match is weak. Only some rows state a clone size, as once, few, many or a class for expanded clones.

>TRBJ2-7|-|-|TRBV5-4
TGTGCCAGCAGCTTGGCCCCCGACGGGTACTACGAGCAGTACTTC
CASSLAPDGYYEQYF
>TRBJ2-2|-|-|TRBV6-6
TGTGCCAGCAGCTATCCGAGCGGGGAGCTGTTTTTT
CASSYPSGELFF
>TRBJ2-7|-|few|TRBV4-1
TGCGCCAGCAGCCCCACGAATCGGGGAGAGCAGTACTTC
CASSPTNRGEQYF
>TRBJ2-7|-|-|TRBV19
TGTGCCAGTAGTATCTCGCAGGGGCCACCCTACGAGCAGTACTTC
CASSISQGPPYEQYF
>TRBJ2-3|-|-|TRBV4-1
TGCGCCAGCAGCCAAAAGAAGGACACCACAGGCACAGATACGCAGTATTTT
CASSQKKDTTGTDTQYF
>TRBJ2-5|TRBD2|-|TRBV7-9
TGTGCCAGCAGCCCAAACGAGGGACTAGCGCTGTACCAAGAGACCCAGTACTTC
CASSPNEGLALYQETQYF
>TRBJ1-5|-|-|TRBV24-1
TGTGCCACCAGTGACACCCGGACAGTCCGACAGCCCCAGCATTTT
CATSDTRTVRQPQHF
>TRBJ2-1|TRBD2|-|TRBV6-1
TGTGCCAGCAGTGAACTCCTAGCGGTCAATGAGCAGTTCTTC
CASSELLAVNEQFF
>TRBJ2-7|-|-|TRBV6-5
TGTGCCAGCAGCAACAGAGCGGGCCTCGGCGAGCAGTACTTC
CASSNRAGLGEQYF
>TRBJ1-1|-|-|TRBV5-6
TGTGCCAGCAGCTTGGGGACAATTGGAGGGTTGAACACTGAAGCTTTCTTT
CASSLGTIGGLNTEAFF
>TRBJ1-4|-|-|TRBV4-2
TGTGCCAGCTCCCCAGGGAGGGCTGAAAAACTGTTTTTT
CASSPGRAEKLFF
>TRBJ1-3|-|-|TRBV19
TGTGCCAGTAGCCCCGAGGCAGGGGCTGCCTCTGGAAACACCATATATTTT
CASSPEAGAASGNTIYF
>TRBJ1-2|-|-|TRBV7-8
TGTGCCAGCAGCTTACAGGGTATTAACTATGGCTACACCTTC
CASSLQGINYGYTF
>TRBJ2-7|TRBD1|-|TRBV28
TGTGCCAGCAACCCAGGGACAGGGGGCCTCTACGAGCAGTACTTC
CASNPGTGGLYEQYF
>TRBJ2-2|TRBD2|-|TRBV5-1
TGCGCCAGCAGCTCCCAAACTAGCGGGGAACATACCGGGGAGCTGTTTTTT
CASSSQTSGEHTGELFF
>TRBJ2-1|TRBD2|-|TRBV6-4
TGTGCCAGCAGTGCAGCGGGGGGGCCCCATAATGAGCAGTTCTTC
CASSAAGGPHNEQFF
>TRBJ1-2|-|few|TRBV9
TGTGCCAGCAGCGTACCAGGGAGGGGCGGCTACACCTTC
CASSVPGRGGYTF
>TRBJ2-1|TRBD1|-|TRBV29-1
TGCAGCGCCGGGGCGGTCAGGGGGCGCGTTGAGCAGTTCTTC
CSAGAVRGRVEQFF
>TRBJ1-6|TRBD1|once|TRBV27
TGTGCCAGCGGAACGGGACAGGGGTGGTCACCCCTCCACTTT
CASGTGQGWSPLHF
>TRBJ2-5|TRBD1|-|TRBV6-5
TGCGCGACAGGGGGAGAGACCCAGTACTTC
CATGGETQYF
>TRBJ2-5|-|-|TRBV2
TGTGCCAGCAATCAGGTCGTCGGACTAGGGGGAGGGACCCAGTACTTC
CASNQVVGLGGGTQYF
>TRBJ2-7|TRBD1|few|TRBV2
TGTGCCAGCAGACGACCGGGACAGGGGAGGCTCAAGCAGTACTTC
CASRRPGQGRLKQYF
>TRBJ2-3|TRBD2|-|TRBV18
TGTGCCAGCTCACCTTCGGGGGGGGACACAGATACGCAGTATTTT
CASSPSGGDTDTQYF
>TRBJ2-7|-|-|TRBV12-3/TRBV12-4
TGTGCCAGCAGTCGAGGCTACGAGCAGTACTTC
CASSRGYEQYF
>TRBJ2-3|TRBD2|-|TRBV29-1
TGCAGCGTGACTAGCGGCACAGATACGCAGTATTTT
CSVTSGTDTQYF
>TRBJ2-3|TRBD2|-|TRBV7-9
TGTGCCAGCAGCCTGTTGACTAGCGGGGGCACAGATACGCAGTATTTT
CASSLLTSGGTDTQYF
>TRBJ1-2|TRBD1|-|TRBV28
TGTGCCAGCAGTTTATGGGACCCGGGACAGGGCGAAAACTATGGCTACACCTTC
CASSLWDPGQGENYGYTF
>TRBJ2-2|-|-|TRBV19
TGTGCCAGTAGTATGGCTAGCGCCCGCCCGAACACCGGGGAGCTGTTTTTT
CASSMASARPNTGELFF
>TRBJ1-6|TRBD1|-|TRBV9
TGTGCCAGCAGCGCCGGACCGGGACAGGGGGATTCACCCCTCCACTTT
CASSAGPGQGDSPLHF
>TRBJ2-7|TRBD1|few|TRBV6-2/TRBV6-3
TGTGCCAGCAGTTACTCGGACAGGACCTACGAGCAGTACTTC
CASSYSDRTYEQYF
>TRBJ1-3|-|-|TRBV28
TGTGCCAGCAGTCCGACCACGTCGGAGCCTAGAAACACCATATATTTT
CASSPTTSEPRNTIYF
>TRBJ2-6|-|-|TRBV5-1
TGCGCCAGCTCGCCGGGTGGGGCCAACGTCCTGACTTTC
CASSPGGANVLTF
>TRBJ2-3|TRBD2|-|TRBV5-4
TGTGCCAGCAGCCCCCGGCGGGCGGGAGCGAGAGATACGCAGTATTTT
CASSPRRAGARDTQYF